This T cell receptor beta chain was found in a study of cytomegalovirus exposure and HLA in healthy donors. PCR amplification relied on 60 Vbeta primers (plus 13 Jbeta primers). TCRdb's table, derived via immunoSEQ multiplex PCR, lists solely in-frame clones and lacks some. The table includes 150,000 to 200,000 clones, roughly 75% detected once. Study results and limitations: Accounts indicate the classifier identified cytomegalovirus status with strong specificity and sensitivity.

Per germline, CDR1 SGHRS and CDR2 YFSETQ. The CDR3 covers 16 residues. Trimming removed 4 bases from V and 10 bases from J; junction bases left unmatched: 13. As to this clone: Its target is not known.

The rearrangement joins TRBV5-1 to TRBJ2-1, with 11 bases aligning to TRBD2. The TCR comes from a male donor in good health and CMV-seronegative. The sample comprised PBMCs. CDR3 sequence (DNA): TGCGCCAGCAGCGATTTGTTAGCGGGAGGGCCGGGGGAGCAGTTCTTC. The encoded protein is CASSDLLAGGPGEQFF.